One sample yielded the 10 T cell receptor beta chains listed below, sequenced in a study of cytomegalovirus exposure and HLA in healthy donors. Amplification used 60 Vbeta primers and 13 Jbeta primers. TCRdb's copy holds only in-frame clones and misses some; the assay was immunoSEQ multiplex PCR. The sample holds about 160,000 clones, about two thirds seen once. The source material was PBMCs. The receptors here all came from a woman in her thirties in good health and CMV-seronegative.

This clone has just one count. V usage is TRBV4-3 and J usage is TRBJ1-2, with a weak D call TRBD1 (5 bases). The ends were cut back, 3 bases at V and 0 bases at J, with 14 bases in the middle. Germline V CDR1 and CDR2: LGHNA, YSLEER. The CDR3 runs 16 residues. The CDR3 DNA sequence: TGCGCCAGCAGCCACCGAGGACAACTAACTAACTATGGCTACACCTTC. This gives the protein CASSHRGQLTNYGYTF.

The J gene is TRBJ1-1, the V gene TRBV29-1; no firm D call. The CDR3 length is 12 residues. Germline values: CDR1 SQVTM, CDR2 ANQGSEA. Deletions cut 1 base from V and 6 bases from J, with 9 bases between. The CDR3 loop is CSVEVIFPEAFF. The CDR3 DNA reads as TGCAGCGTTGAAGTAATCTTCCCTGAAGCTTTCTTT.

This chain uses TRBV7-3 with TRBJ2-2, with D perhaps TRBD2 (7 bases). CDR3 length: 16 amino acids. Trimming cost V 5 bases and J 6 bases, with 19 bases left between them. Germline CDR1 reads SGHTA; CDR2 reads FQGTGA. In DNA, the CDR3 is TGTGCCAGCAGCGGGGGCGGTACGGGGGGCTCCGGGGAGCTGTTTTTT. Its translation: CASSGGGTGGSGELFF.

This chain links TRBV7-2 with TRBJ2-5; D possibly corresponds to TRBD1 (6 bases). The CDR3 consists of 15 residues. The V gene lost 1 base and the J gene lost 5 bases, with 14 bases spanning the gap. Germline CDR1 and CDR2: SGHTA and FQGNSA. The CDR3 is CASSLVATGWETQYF. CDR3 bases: TGTGCCAGCAGCTTAGTAGCGACAGGTTGGGAGACCCAGTACTTC.

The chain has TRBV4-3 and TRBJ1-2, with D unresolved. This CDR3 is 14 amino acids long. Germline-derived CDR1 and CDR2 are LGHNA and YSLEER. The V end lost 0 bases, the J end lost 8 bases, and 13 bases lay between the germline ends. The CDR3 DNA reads TGCGCCAGCAGCCAAGAGGAGGGCTTGGAGGGCTACACCTTC. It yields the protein CASSQEEGLEGYTF.

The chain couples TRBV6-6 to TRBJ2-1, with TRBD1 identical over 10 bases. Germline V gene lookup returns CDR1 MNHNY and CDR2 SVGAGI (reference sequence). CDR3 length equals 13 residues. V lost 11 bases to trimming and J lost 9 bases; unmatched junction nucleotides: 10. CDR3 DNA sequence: TGTGCCGGCGGACAGGGGGAAGGGGGTGAGCAGTTCTTC. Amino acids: CAGGQGEGGEQFF.

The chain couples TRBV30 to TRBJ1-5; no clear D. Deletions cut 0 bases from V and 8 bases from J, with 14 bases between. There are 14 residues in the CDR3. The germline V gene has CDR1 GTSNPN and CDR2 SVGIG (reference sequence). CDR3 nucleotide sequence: TGTGCCTGGAGTGTGAACGGCGGCCTAAAGCCCCAGCATTTT. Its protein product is CAWSVNGGLKPQHF.

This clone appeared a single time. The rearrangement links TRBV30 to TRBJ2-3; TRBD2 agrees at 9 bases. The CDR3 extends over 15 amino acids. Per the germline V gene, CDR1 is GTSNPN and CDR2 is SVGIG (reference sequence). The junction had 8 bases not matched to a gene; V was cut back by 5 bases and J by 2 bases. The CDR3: CAWAPGTSNTDTQYF. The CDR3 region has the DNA TGTGCCTGGGCCCCCGGGACTAGCAACACAGATACGCAGTATTTT.

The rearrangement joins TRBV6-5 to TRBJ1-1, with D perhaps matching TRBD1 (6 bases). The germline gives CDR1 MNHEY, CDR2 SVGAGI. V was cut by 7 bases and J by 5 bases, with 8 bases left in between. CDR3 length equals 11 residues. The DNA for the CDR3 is TGTGCCAGCATTGGACAGACTGAAGCTTTCTTT. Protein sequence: CASIGQTEAFF.

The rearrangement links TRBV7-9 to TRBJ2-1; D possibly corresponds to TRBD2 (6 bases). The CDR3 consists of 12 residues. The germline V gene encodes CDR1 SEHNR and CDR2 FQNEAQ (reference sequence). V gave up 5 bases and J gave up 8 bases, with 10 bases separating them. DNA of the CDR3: TGTGCCAGCAGCCCCAGCGGGTATGAGCAGTTCTTC. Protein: CASSPSGYEQFF.